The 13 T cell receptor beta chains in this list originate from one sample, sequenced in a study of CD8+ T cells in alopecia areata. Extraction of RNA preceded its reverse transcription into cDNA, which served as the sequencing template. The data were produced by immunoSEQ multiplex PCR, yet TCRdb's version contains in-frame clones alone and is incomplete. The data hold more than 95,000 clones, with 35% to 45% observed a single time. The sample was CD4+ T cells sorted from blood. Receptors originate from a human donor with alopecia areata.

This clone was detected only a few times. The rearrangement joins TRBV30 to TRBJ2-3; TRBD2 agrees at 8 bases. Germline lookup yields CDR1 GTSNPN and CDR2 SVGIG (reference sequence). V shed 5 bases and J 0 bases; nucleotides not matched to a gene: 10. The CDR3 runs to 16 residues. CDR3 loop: CAWGRLLAESTDTQYF. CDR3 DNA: TGTGCCTGGGGGCGGTTACTAGCGGAGAGCACAGATACGCAGTATTTT.

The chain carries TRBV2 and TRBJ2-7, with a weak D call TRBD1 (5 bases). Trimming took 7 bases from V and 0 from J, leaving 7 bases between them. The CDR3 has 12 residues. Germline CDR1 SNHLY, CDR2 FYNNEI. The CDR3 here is CASTQDSYEQYF. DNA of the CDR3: TGTGCCAGCACACAGGACTCCTACGAGCAGTACTTC. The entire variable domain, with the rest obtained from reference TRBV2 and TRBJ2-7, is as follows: EPEVTQTPSHQVTQMGQEVILRCVPISNHLYFYWYRQILGQKVEFLVSFYNNEISEKSEIFDDQFSVERPDGSNFTLKIRSTKLEDSAMYFCASTQDSYEQYFGPGTRLTVT.

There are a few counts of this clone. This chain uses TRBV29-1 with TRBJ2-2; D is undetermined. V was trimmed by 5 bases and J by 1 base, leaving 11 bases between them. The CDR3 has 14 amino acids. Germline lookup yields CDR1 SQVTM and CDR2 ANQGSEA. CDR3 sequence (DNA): TGCAGCGTTAGCCCGGGCGGGAACACCGGGGAGCTGTTTTTT. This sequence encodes CSVSPGGNTGELFF.

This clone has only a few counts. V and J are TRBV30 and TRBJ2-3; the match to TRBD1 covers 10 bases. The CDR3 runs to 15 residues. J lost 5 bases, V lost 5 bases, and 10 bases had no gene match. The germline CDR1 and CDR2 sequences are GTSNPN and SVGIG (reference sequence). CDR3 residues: CAWGTGTGVIDTQYF. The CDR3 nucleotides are TGTGCCTGGGGAACCGGGACAGGGGTGATAGATACGCAGTATTTT.

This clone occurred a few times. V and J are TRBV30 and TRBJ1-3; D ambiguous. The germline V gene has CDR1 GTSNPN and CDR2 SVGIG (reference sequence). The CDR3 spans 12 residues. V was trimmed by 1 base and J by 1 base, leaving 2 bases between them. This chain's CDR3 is CAWSESGNTIYF. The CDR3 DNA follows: TGTGCCTGGAGTGAATCTGGAAACACCATATATTTT.

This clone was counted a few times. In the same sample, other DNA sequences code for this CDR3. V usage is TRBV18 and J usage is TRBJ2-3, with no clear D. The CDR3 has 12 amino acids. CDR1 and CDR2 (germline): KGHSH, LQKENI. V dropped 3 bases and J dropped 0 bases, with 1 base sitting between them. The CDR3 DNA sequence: TGTGCCAGCTCACCCAGCACAGATACGCAGTATTTT. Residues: CASSPSTDTQYF.

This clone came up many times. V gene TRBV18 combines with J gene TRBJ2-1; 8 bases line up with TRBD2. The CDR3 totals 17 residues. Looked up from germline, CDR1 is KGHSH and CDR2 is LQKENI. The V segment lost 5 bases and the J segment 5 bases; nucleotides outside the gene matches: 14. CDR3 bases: TGTGCCAGCTCATCCACTTCCGGGACTAGGGAAAACAATGAGCAGTTCTTC. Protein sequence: CASSSTSGTRENNEQFF.

The CDR3 DNA reads TGCAGCGTTGAAGATTGGGCTAGCGGGAAGCGCGAGCAGTTCTTC. Its translation: CSVEDWASGKREQFF. J is TRBJ2-1 and V is TRBV29-1, with 9 bases aligning to TRBD2. The germline V gene has CDR1 SQVTM and CDR2 ANQGSEA. V was pared by 0 bases and J by 10 bases, with 10 bases of the junction left unmatched. The CDR3 runs to 15 residues.

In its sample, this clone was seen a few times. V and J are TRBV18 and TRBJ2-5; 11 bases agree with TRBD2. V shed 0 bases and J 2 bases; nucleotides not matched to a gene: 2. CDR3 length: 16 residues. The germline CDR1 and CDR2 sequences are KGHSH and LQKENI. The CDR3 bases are TGTGCCAGCTCACCACCGGGACTAGCGGAACAAGAGACCCAGTACTTC. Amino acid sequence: CASSPPGLAEQETQYF.

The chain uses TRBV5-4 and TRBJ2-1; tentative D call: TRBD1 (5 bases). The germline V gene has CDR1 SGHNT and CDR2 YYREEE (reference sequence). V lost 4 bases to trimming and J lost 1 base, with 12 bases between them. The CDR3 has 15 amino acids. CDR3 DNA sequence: TGTGCCAGCAGCAAAGACAGCGCTTCCTACAATGAGCAGTTCTTC. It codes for CASSKDSASYNEQFF.

CDR3 sequence (DNA): TGCAGCGTTGGACGGATGAACACTGAAGCTTTCTTT. This sequence encodes CSVGRMNTEAFF. V is TRBV29-1 and J is TRBJ1-1; no clear D. V gave up 4 bases and J gave up 0 bases, with 6 bases separating them. There are 12 residues in the CDR3. Looked up from germline, CDR1 is SQVTM and CDR2 is ANQGSEA.

CDR3 coding DNA: TGTGCCTGGAGTCGACCCAGAAATACCGGGGAGCTGTTTTTT. Translation: CAWSRPRNTGELFF. This chain joins TRBV30 and TRBJ2-2, with unresolved D. The V end was cut by 2 bases, the J end by 5 bases, with 12 bases between. The CDR3 has 14 residues. Germline V gene data show CDR1 as GTSNPN and CDR2 as SVGIG (reference sequence).

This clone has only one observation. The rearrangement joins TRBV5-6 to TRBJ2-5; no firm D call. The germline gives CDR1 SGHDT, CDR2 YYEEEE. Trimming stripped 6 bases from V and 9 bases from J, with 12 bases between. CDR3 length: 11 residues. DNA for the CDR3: TGTGCCAGCACCTGGCAAGGATCCCAGTACTTC. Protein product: CASTWQGSQYF.